The present T cell receptor (beta chain) was sequenced within a study of identical twins. Findings of the study overall: Within cord blood, abundant beta clonotypes carried fewer insertions, but memory repertoires showed no such trend. Model-predicted out-of-frame TCR alpha sharing fell below observed values in monozygotic twins. Out-of-frame alpha sequences common to twins exhibited a surplus of low generation probability.

The CDR3 contains 16 residues. Germline V gives CDR1 MGHRA, CDR2 YSYEKL. Trimming removed 1 base from V and 8 bases from J, with 17 bases in between. This clonotype is a singleton in its sample. Its antigen is unknown. MiXCR, applied by TCRdb to the 5' RACE reads, yields one record per CDR3 protein. In the table there are just under 550,000 distinct CDR3 sequences, 13% to 15% of which are singletons. In addition, the sample was reused for a study of yellow fever vaccine responses in identical twins.

This receptor was obtained from a woman in her late teens or twenties in good health. Sequenced input: CD4+ T cells sorted from blood. The chain links TRBV4-1 to TRBJ2-2; possibly TRBD1 for D (5 bases). This chain's CDR3 is CASSQVWGLGLGELFF. The DNA for the CDR3 is TGCGCCAGCAGCCAAGTTTGGGGCTTAGGTCTGGGGGAGCTGTTTTTT.